The 29 T cell receptor beta chains reported below all come from one sample, sequenced in a study of blood T cell repertoires in COVID-19. Sequencing used immunoSEQ multiplex PCR; TCRdb keeps in-frame clones, though not all of them. Seen here are about 78,000 clones, around nine tenths observed once, and the top ten hold less than 2.5%. The sequencing sample was made of peripheral blood. Receptors were obtained from an older woman with acute or convalescent COVID-19.

The chain uses TRBV7-2 and TRBJ1-2, with D unresolved. The CDR3 covers 14 residues. Germline V gene sequence: CDR1 SGHTA, CDR2 FQGNSA. V was shortened by 2 bases and J by 8 bases, with 15 bases between the two germline ends. The CDR3 here is CASSLLGWETGYTF. CDR3 nucleotide sequence: TGTGCCAGCAGCTTATTGGGGTGGGAGACGGGCTACACCTTC. Supplemented by reference TRBV7-2 and TRBJ1-2, the full variable domain reads GAGVSQSPSNKVTEKGKDVELRCDPISGHTALYWYRQSLGQGLEFLIYFQGNSAPDKSGLPSDRFSAERTGGSVSTLTIQRTQQEDSAVYLCASSLLGWETGYTFGSGTRLTVV.

This clone was seen only once. This chain links TRBV28 with TRBJ1-3, with D perhaps TRBD1 (5 bases). CDR3 length: 14 residues. Trimming shortened V by 6 bases and J by 4 bases, and 13 bases separated the two germline ends. Germline V gene data show CDR1 as MDHEN and CDR2 as SYDVKM. The CDR3 reads CASRNGGEGNTIYF. In nucleotides, the CDR3 is TGTGCCAGCAGAAACGGGGGGGAAGGAAACACCATATATTTT.

The chain uses TRBV5-5 and TRBJ1-2; D not resolved. There are 14 residues in the CDR3. The V gene lost 0 bases and the J gene lost 3 bases, with 9 bases spanning the gap. CDR1 and CDR2 (germline): SGHKS, YYEKEE (reference sequence). Here the CDR3 DNA reads TGTGCCAGCAGCTTGGCAACCCCAGACTATGGCTACACCTTC. This gives the protein CASSLATPDYGYTF.

This clone was observed a single time. This chain joins TRBV27 and TRBJ1-3; no clear D. The CDR3 contains 13 residues. Per the germline V gene, CDR1 is MNHEY and CDR2 is SMNVEV (reference sequence). V lost 5 bases and J 3 bases, leaving 8 bases between the germline ends. The CDR3, as DNA: TGTGCCAGCAGTCTGACGGGTGGAAACACCATATATTTT. Residues: CASSLTGGNTIYF.

This clone was seen a single time. The chain recombines TRBV3-1 (or the pseudogene TRBV3-2) with TRBJ1-4, with D possibly TRBD1 on 5 matching bases. CDR1 is LGHDT and CDR2 is YNNKEL in the germline V gene (reference sequence). Trimming removed 4 bases from V and 0 bases from J, with 6 bases in between. This CDR3 is built from 14 residues. As DNA, the CDR3 is TGTGCCAGCAGCCCCAGGGCAACTAATGAAAAACTGTTTTTT. The encoded protein is CASSPRATNEKLFF.

This clone was seen at least ten times. J is TRBJ2-2 and V is TRBV9, with D maybe TRBD2 (6 bases). V lost 2 bases and J lost 1, with 9 bases in between. There are 15 residues in the CDR3. Germline V CDR1 and CDR2: SGDLS, YYNGEE. The CDR3 is CASSVEGKNTGELFF. The CDR3 DNA sequence: TGTGCCAGCAGCGTGGAGGGGAAGAACACCGGGGAGCTGTTTTTT.

CDR3 loop: CASSVRQDTYEQYF. Written as DNA, the CDR3 is TGTGCCAGCAGCGTACGACAGGACACCTACGAGCAGTACTTC. The gene calls are TRBV3-1 (or the pseudogene TRBV3-2) and TRBJ2-7; possible D gene TRBD1, 6 bases. The CDR3 runs to 14 residues. Trimming took 5 bases from V and 2 from J, leaving 13 bases between them. Germline V gene lookup returns CDR1 LGHDT and CDR2 YNNKEL (reference sequence).

The J gene is TRBJ1-4, the V gene TRBV15; D may be TRBD1 (6 bases). Trimming cost V 0 bases and J 14 bases, with 16 bases left between them. Per the germline V gene, CDR1 is LNHNV and CDR2 is YYDKDF (reference sequence). CDR3 length: 14 amino acids. The CDR3 sequence is CATSRDHTTGFLFF. CDR3 in DNA: TGTGCCACCAGCAGAGACCACACGACAGGTTTCCTGTTTTTT.

The rearrangement joins TRBV5-6 to TRBJ2-7; 9 positions agree with TRBD2. V was clipped by 5 bases and J by 2 bases; unmatched bases: 2. The CDR3 runs to 13 residues. Germline V gene lookup returns CDR1 SGHDT and CDR2 YYEEEE. The CDR3 sequence is CASRTSGTYEQYF. The CDR3 coding sequence is TGTGCCAGCAGGACTAGCGGTACCTACGAGCAGTACTTC. Using reference TRBV5-6 and TRBJ2-7 for the parts outside the CDR3, the full variable domain is DAGVTQSPTHLIKTRGQQVTLRCSPKSGHDTVSWYQQALGQGPQFIFQYYEEEERQRGNFPDRFSGHQFPNYSSELNVNALLLGDSALYLCASRTSGTYEQYFGPGTRLTVT.

The chain has TRBV18 and TRBJ2-3; no clear D. V dropped 3 bases and J dropped 4 bases, with 5 bases sitting between them. The germline V gene has CDR1 KGHSH and CDR2 LQKENI. The CDR3 contains 12 residues. The CDR3 is CASSPAADTQYF. CDR3 coding DNA: TGTGCCAGCTCACCTGCGGCAGATACGCAGTATTTT. Drawing the rest from reference TRBV18 and TRBJ2-3, the complete variable domain is NAGVMQNPRHLVRRRGQEARLRCSPMKGHSHVYWYRQLPEEGLKFMVYLQKENIIDESGMPKERFSAEFPKEGPSILRIQQVVRGDSAAYFCASSPAADTQYFGPGTRLTVL.

The chain combines TRBV2 with TRBJ1-5, with D possibly being TRBD1 (5 bases). Germline assignment: CDR1 SNHLY and CDR2 FYNNEI. Trimming left V 8 bases short and J 2 bases short, with 19 bases between. The CDR3 is made up of 16 amino acids. The CDR3 DNA follows: TGTGCCAGCTCGAGGCTAAGGCAGGGCGGCAATCAGCCCCAGCATTTT. This codes for CASSRLRQGGNQPQHF.

V and J are TRBV10-3 and TRBJ1-1; 10 nucleotides align to TRBD1. The trim removed 5 bases at V and 10 bases at J, leaving 19 bases unmatched. This CDR3 is built from 17 residues. The germline V gene encodes CDR1 ENHRY and CDR2 SYGVKD. CDR3 loop: CAISSPHDRGQGFGAFF. The CDR3 coding sequence is TGTGCCATCAGTTCACCGCACGACAGGGGACAGGGGTTTGGAGCTTTCTTT.

V gene TRBV30 combines with J gene TRBJ2-1; 11 positions agree with TRBD2. Germline assignment: CDR1 GTSNPN and CDR2 SVGIG (reference sequence). The CDR3 covers 17 residues. V shed 2 bases and J 5 bases; nucleotides not matched to a gene: 11. CDR3 sequence: CAWSRGVGLAVHNEQFF. In DNA form, the CDR3 reads TGTGCCTGGAGTCGGGGGGTGGGACTAGCGGTTCACAATGAGCAGTTCTTC.

V is TRBV9 and J is TRBJ1-2; 7 bases match TRBD1. The germline V gene encodes CDR1 SGDLS and CDR2 YYNGEE. CDR3 length equals 14 residues. Trimming cost V 2 bases and J 4 bases; bases outside gene matches: 5. CDR3: CASSVSGQPYGYTF. The CDR3 DNA sequence: TGTGCCAGCAGCGTCTCGGGACAGCCCTATGGCTACACCTTC. The variable domain in full, with the rest retrieved from reference TRBV9 and TRBJ1-2, is DSGVTQTPKHLITATGQRVTLRCSPRSGDLSVYWYQQSLDQGLQFLIQYYNGEERAKGNILERFSAQQFPDLHSELNLSSLELGDSALYFCASSVSGQPYGYTFGSGTRLTVV.

This sequence joins TRBV6-2 or TRBV6-3 and TRBJ1-1; 10 bases match TRBD1. This CDR3 contains 15 residues. Germline V gene lookup returns CDR1 MNHEY and CDR2 SVGEGT. V trimming: 4 bases; J trimming: 4 bases; junction bases outside the gene matches: 6. DNA of the CDR3: TGTGCCAGCAGTTCCGGGACAGGGGAGGTCACTGAAGCTTTCTTT. Translation gives CASSSGTGEVTEAFF.

The genes are TRBV19 and TRBJ2-1, with D perhaps matching TRBD2 (6 bases). Germline V gene sequence: CDR1 LNHDA, CDR2 SQIVND (reference sequence). Trimming left V 7 bases short and J 0 bases short, with 10 bases between. CDR3 length equals 14 residues. CDR3 DNA: TGTGCCAGTAATCCCGGGGGCTCCTACAATGAGCAGTTCTTC. This sequence encodes CASNPGGSYNEQFF.

V is TRBV2 and J is TRBJ2-2; D may be TRBD2 (6 bases). CDR1 and CDR2 (germline): SNHLY, FYNNEI. The CDR3 runs to 16 residues. Trimming removed 4 bases from V and 1 base from J, with 13 bases in between. The CDR3 reads CASSGDSPGNTGELFF. CDR3 coding DNA: TGTGCCAGCAGTGGGGACTCCCCTGGGAACACCGGGGAGCTGTTTTTT.

The chain carries TRBV5-6 and TRBJ2-7; tentative D call: TRBD2 (6 bases). The CDR3 totals 14 residues. Trimming stripped 4 bases from V and 7 bases from J, with 18 bases between. Germline CDR1 is SGHDT and CDR2 is YYEEEE. The CDR3 DNA reads TGTGCCAGCAGCATCCCTCGGGGGACGGGGGAGCAGTACTTC. It codes for CASSIPRGTGEQYF.

This clone was detected only once. The chain combines TRBV6-5 with TRBJ2-7, with TRBD2 identical over 10 bases. J was trimmed by 2 bases and V by 6 bases; bases with no gene match: 1. This CDR3 comprises 13 residues. Germline V CDR1 and CDR2: MNHEY, SVGAGI. In nucleotides, the CDR3 is TGTGCCAGCAGACTAGCGGGGACCTACGAGCAGTACTTC. Its protein is CASRLAGTYEQYF.

The V call is TRBV21-1, the J call TRBJ1-1. TRBV21-1 is a pseudogene segment. The CDR3 runs to 14 residues. The CDR3 region is CASSKARRHTEAFF. The CDR3 nucleotides are TGTGCCAGCAGCAAAGCGAGGAGGCACACTGAAGCTTTCTTT.

This clone was found many times. The chain has TRBV18 and TRBJ1-3; no clear D gene. Germline assignment: CDR1 KGHSH and CDR2 LQKENI. The V gene lost 4 bases and the J gene lost 4 bases, with 5 bases spanning the gap. The length of the CDR3 is 12 residues. The CDR3 DNA reads as TGTGCCAGCTCACTCTCCGGAAACACCATATATTTT. As protein: CASSLSGNTIYF.

The chain combines TRBV28 with TRBJ2-7; TRBD2 might be the D (6 bases). Trimming removed 6 bases at V and 7 bases at J, with 22 bases between. The germline V gene has CDR1 MDHEN and CDR2 SYDVKM. The CDR3 extends over 15 amino acids. CDR3 amino acids: CASSFLETVAGEQYF. As DNA, the CDR3 is TGTGCCAGCAGCTTTCTAGAGACCGTGGCGGGAGAGCAGTACTTC. The full variable domain, with the rest looked up from reference TRBV28 and TRBJ2-7, is DVKVTQSSRYLVKRTGEKVFLECVQDMDHENMFWYRQDPGLGLRLIYFSYDVKMKEKGDIPEGYSVSREKKERFSLILESASTNQTSMYLCASSFLETVAGEQYFGPGTRLTVT.

This clone was seen just once. This chain links TRBV7-2 with TRBJ2-1; 8 bases fit TRBD2. Germline CDR1 is SGHTA and CDR2 is FQGNSA. This CDR3 has 16 amino acids. The V and J ends lost 6 bases and 9 bases, in that order; junction bases with no gene match: 16. In DNA form, the CDR3 reads TGTGCCAGCAGTCCCCTCGGTAGCGGGGTCGGCGGTGAGCAGTTCTTC. It translates to CASSPLGSGVGGEQFF.

V and J are TRBV19 and TRBJ2-3; D is unresolved. The V gene lost 4 bases and the J gene lost 0 bases, with 8 bases spanning the gap. The CDR3 loop spans 14 amino acids. Germline-derived CDR1 and CDR2 are LNHDA and SQIVND (reference sequence). CDR3 DNA sequence: TGTGCCAGTAGTACACAATCTAGCACAGATACGCAGTATTTT. Translating gives CASSTQSSTDTQYF.

This chain connects TRBV6-1 to TRBJ2-7; TRBD1 matches 8 bases. The CDR3 loop spans 14 amino acids. The germline gives CDR1 MNHNS, CDR2 SASEGT. V trimming: 1 base; J trimming: 4 bases; junction bases outside the gene matches: 3. As DNA, the CDR3 is TGTGCCAGCAGTGAAGGTAACAGGGGGTACGAGCAGTACTTC. Amino acid sequence: CASSEGNRGYEQYF.

This clone was seen more than once but under ten times. This sequence joins TRBV12-5 and TRBJ2-3, with D possibly being TRBD2 (5 bases). V lost 5 bases, J lost 4 bases, and 13 bases lay in between. Germline loops: CDR1 LGHNT, CDR2 FRNRAP. The CDR3 extends over 14 amino acids. The CDR3 DNA sequence: TGTGCTAGTGGTAAAATACTAGGAGCAGATACGCAGTATTTT. This gives the protein CASGKILGADTQYF.

The rearrangement uses TRBV9 and TRBJ1-2; D ambiguous. Trimming took 0 bases from V and 4 from J, leaving 7 bases between them. The CDR3 extends over 13 amino acids. Germline V gene sequence: CDR1 SGDLS, CDR2 YYNGEE. The CDR3 here is CASSVGGLYGYTF. CDR3 coding DNA: TGTGCCAGCAGCGTAGGAGGGCTCTATGGCTACACCTTC.

This clone was picked up one time. The CDR3 DNA reads as TGTGCCAGCTCACAATTATCCGGGACAACCTCCAGCACAGATACGCAGTATTTT. It codes for CASSQLSGTTSSTDTQYF. The rearrangement uses TRBV18 and TRBJ2-3; possible D gene TRBD1, 6 bases. This CDR3 spans 18 amino acids. Germline V gene sequence: CDR1 KGHSH, CDR2 LQKENI. V was cut by 4 bases and J by 0 bases, with 20 bases left in between.

This clone was seen once. The chain couples TRBV10-3 to TRBJ1-2; D gene unclear. The CDR3 extends over 13 amino acids. V was trimmed by 0 bases and J by 4 bases, leaving 6 bases between them. CDR1 is ENHRY and CDR2 is SYGVKD in the germline V gene. The CDR3 spells CAISESRVYGYTF. The CDR3 DNA is TGTGCCATCAGTGAGTCTCGCGTCTATGGCTACACCTTC.